The next 28 T cell receptor beta chains were all read from a single sample in a study of Graves' ophthalmopathy and Graves' hyperthyroidism. RNA transcripts were the source from which TCR beta CDR3 regions were amplified. Second-round multiplex PCR came after a first-round RT-PCR that employed HTBI primers. TCRdb processed the multiplex PCR reads anew with MiXCR; each CDR3 protein has one entry. The sample consists of 200,000 to 300,000 distinct CDR3 sequences, about 47% of them appearing once. The sample was peripheral blood. The receptors stem from an adult man with Graves' ophthalmopathy.

The chain recombines TRBV3-1 with TRBJ1-4, with D tentatively TRBD1 (5 bases). The CDR3 has 13 residues. Germline CDR1 LGHDT, CDR2 YNNKEL (reference sequence). Trimming pared 3 bases from V and 6 bases from J, leaving 8 bases between. The CDR3 loop reads CASSHREDEKLFF. CDR3 nucleotide sequence: TGTGCCAGCAGCCACAGGGAGGATGAAAAACTGTTTTTT.

This clonotype turned up a few times. Written as DNA, the CDR3 is TGTGCCAGCAGCTTAGACGGGGGGCTCGATTCACCCCTCCACTTT. Translation gives CASSLDGGLDSPLHF. V and J are TRBV7-9 and TRBJ1-6, with a weak D call TRBD1 (6 bases). There are 15 residues in the CDR3. The ends were cut back, 1 base at V and 8 bases at J, with 12 bases in the middle. Per the germline V gene, CDR1 is SEHNR and CDR2 is FQNEAQ (reference sequence).

In this sample, this clonotype turned up a few times. The chain has TRBV5-1 and TRBJ2-7; perhaps D is TRBD1 or TRBD2 (5 bases each). Germline assignment: CDR1 SGHRS and CDR2 YFSETQ. The CDR3 is 15 amino acids. V was clipped by 2 bases and J by 0 bases, with 12 bases between them. This chain's CDR3 is CASSFGGEGSYEQYF. DNA for the CDR3: TGCGCCAGCAGCTTTGGGGGAGAGGGCTCCTACGAGCAGTACTTC.

This clonotype was counted many times. The V and J genes are TRBV7-8 and TRBJ1-1; no clear D. Germline V gives CDR1 SGHVS, CDR2 FQNEAQ. Between the trimmed V and J ends, which lost 4 bases and 3 bases, there was a span of 12 bases. The CDR3 consists of 14 residues. The CDR3 reads CASSSRSRYTEAFF. The CDR3 DNA sequence: TGTGCCAGCAGCTCCCGATCAAGATACACTGAAGCTTTCTTT.

The V and J genes are TRBV12-3 or TRBV12-4 and TRBJ2-7, with 9 bases identical to TRBD2. Trimming cost V 4 bases and J 2 bases; bases outside gene matches: 3. This CDR3 is built from 14 residues. CDR3 DNA sequence: TGTGCCAGCAGTTCCGGACTAGCGACCTACGAGCAGTACTTC. Amino acids: CASSSGLATYEQYF.

This clonotype was counted many times. This chain links TRBV7-9 with TRBJ1-1; D gene unclear. Germline V gives CDR1 SEHNR, CDR2 FQNEAQ (reference sequence). This CDR3 spans 12 amino acids. Between the trimmed V and J ends, which lost 5 bases and 2 bases, there was a span of 6 bases. CDR3 in DNA: TGTGCCAGCAGCCCTAGAAACACTGAAGCTTTCTTT. It specifies CASSPRNTEAFF.

This clonotype was found a few times. V and J are TRBV20-1 and TRBJ1-4; 7 positions match TRBD1. This CDR3 is 18 amino acids long. J gave up 0 bases and V 2 bases, and 12 bases lay outside the gene matches. Looked up from germline, CDR1 is DFQATT and CDR2 is SNEGSKA (reference sequence). The DNA of the CDR3 is TGCAGTGCTAGAAACGACAGGGCGCCAGTTGCAACTAATGAAAAACTGTTTTTT. Translated, it gives CSARNDRAPVATNEKLFF.

This clonotype was seen at least ten times. The chain links TRBV10-3 to TRBJ2-7; the match to TRBD1 covers 11 bases. The germline V gene has CDR1 ENHRY and CDR2 SYGVKD. The CDR3 sequence is 16 residues long. With 2 bases clipped from V and 6 bases from J, the junction kept 9 bases outside the gene matches. DNA for the CDR3: TGTGCCATCAGTGAGGGGGGGACAGGGGGAGGACGCGAGCAGTACTTC. This sequence encodes CAISEGGTGGGREQYF.

This clonotype was seen a few times. V is TRBV29-1 and J is TRBJ1-3; D unclear. V lost 5 bases, J lost 1 base, and 6 bases lay in between. The CDR3 is 12 residues long. Germline CDR1 SQVTM, CDR2 ANQGSEA. The CDR3 nucleotides are TGCAGCGTTCCGGGTTCTGGAAACACCATATATTTT. Protein product: CSVPGSGNTIYF.

The genes are TRBV10-3 and TRBJ2-7, with D tentatively TRBD1 (6 bases). Germline V CDR1 and CDR2: ENHRY, SYGVKD. The CDR3 contains 12 residues. V lost 10 bases to trimming and J lost 7 bases, with 17 bases between them. The CDR3 sequence: CASSLRGNEQYF. The CDR3 nucleotides are TGTGCCAGCAGCTTAAGGGGGAATGAGCAGTACTTC.

The V and J genes are TRBV10-1 and TRBJ2-2; 7 bases are a match to TRBD1. Germline V gene data show CDR1 as WNHNN and CDR2 as SYGVQD (reference sequence). The CDR3 extends over 17 amino acids. After removal of 1 base from V and 6 bases from J, the junction contained 11 bases not matched to a gene. DNA of the CDR3: TGCGCCAGCAGTGAGTTATCAGGGGGACGCTCTGCCGGGGAGCTGTTTTTT. Translation gives CASSELSGGRSAGELFF.

The sample holds a few counts of this clonotype. J is TRBJ2-7 and V is TRBV6-5, with D perhaps matching TRBD1 (6 bases). The germline V gene encodes CDR1 MNHEY and CDR2 SVGAGI. V was cut by 0 bases and J by 3 bases, with 6 bases left in between. CDR3 size: 13 residues. Written as DNA, the CDR3 is TGTGCCAGCAGTTACTCACAGGGCTACGAGCAGTACTTC. Translation: CASSYSQGYEQYF.

This clonotype showed up just a few times. This rearrangement joins TRBV4-1 to TRBJ2-7; no clear D. Per germline, CDR1 MGHRA and CDR2 YSYEKL. The CDR3 contains 12 residues. V lost 1 base and J 3 bases, leaving 4 bases between the germline ends. In nucleotides, the CDR3 is TGCGCCAGCAGCCAAGCAGGCTACGAGCAGTACTTC. This translates into CASSQAGYEQYF.

The V call is TRBV20-1, the J call TRBJ2-7; TRBD1 aligns across 9 bases. The trim removed 0 bases at V and 5 bases at J, leaving 5 bases unmatched. The CDR3 length is 14 residues. CDR1 is DFQATT and CDR2 is SNEGSKA in the germline V gene (reference sequence). CDR3 DNA: TGCAGTGCTAGAGAGGGGACAGGGTTCAACGAGCAGTACTTC. Translating gives CSAREGTGFNEQYF.

The sample holds a few counts of this clonotype. The rearrangement uses TRBV2 and TRBJ2-7; possibly TRBD2 for D (6 bases). V lost 6 bases and J 2 bases, leaving 11 bases between the germline ends. The germline V gene has CDR1 SNHLY and CDR2 FYNNEI. The CDR3 contains 13 residues. This chain's CDR3 is CASRIPGAYEQYF. CDR3 bases: TGTGCCAGCAGGATTCCGGGGGCCTACGAGCAGTACTTC.

This clonotype was found a few times. The gene calls are TRBV5-8 and TRBJ1-1, with D unclear. V was trimmed by 0 bases and J by 5 bases, leaving 8 bases between them. There are 13 residues in the CDR3. Per the germline V gene, CDR1 is SGHTS and CDR2 is YDEGEE. Here the CDR3 DNA reads TGTGCCAGCAGCTTGGCCTCGGGGACTGAAGCTTTCTTT. The encoded protein is CASSLASGTEAFF.

This sequence joins TRBV5-1 and TRBJ1-5, with unresolved D. Between the trimmed V and J ends, which lost 2 bases and 7 bases, there was a span of 10 bases. The CDR3 consists of 13 residues. Germline-derived CDR1 and CDR2 are SGHRS and YFSETQ. CDR3 nucleotides: TGCGCCAGCAGCTTAAGGGTTGGACAGCCCCAGCATTTT. Residues: CASSLRVGQPQHF.

The CDR3 bases are TGTGCCAGCAGCTTAGTACTGGCTGGGGCCAACGTCCTGACTTTC. The encoded protein is CASSLVLAGANVLTF. The V call is TRBV7-2, the J call TRBJ2-6; D remains unclear. The CDR3 extends over 15 amino acids. From germline, CDR1 is SGHTA and CDR2 FQGNSA. Trimming shortened V by 1 base and J by 2 bases, and 6 bases separated the two germline ends.

This clonotype has only a few counts. This chain connects TRBV24-1 to TRBJ2-5; D is uncertain. This CDR3 has 15 residues. With 0 bases removed from V and 0 bases from J, the gap between germline ends came to 7 bases. CDR1 is KGHDR, CDR2 SFDVKD, per germline. The CDR3 DNA reads TGTGCCACCAGTGATTTGACCGGGTACCAAGAGACCCAGTACTTC. Encoded protein: CATSDLTGYQETQYF.

J is TRBJ2-7 and V is TRBV7-9, with D possibly being TRBD1 (5 bases). This CDR3 has 13 residues. Trimming shortened V by 0 bases and J by 3 bases, and 6 bases separated the two germline ends. Germline-derived CDR1 and CDR2 are SEHNR and FQNEAQ (reference sequence). In DNA form, the CDR3 reads TGTGCCAGCAGCTTAGCGCAGGGCTACGAGCAGTACTTC. Its translation: CASSLAQGYEQYF.

The chain employs TRBV9 and TRBJ1-4; 9 positions agree with TRBD1. Germline assignment: CDR1 SGDLS and CDR2 YYNGEE. The CDR3 is 14 residues long. V lost 2 bases and J lost 7; bases outside the gene matches: 3. The CDR3 protein is CASSVSGQGEKLFF. CDR3 in DNA: TGTGCCAGCAGCGTTTCGGGACAGGGTGAAAAACTGTTTTTT.

This clonotype was counted many times. The V gene is TRBV15, the J gene TRBJ2-6; D remains unclear. V gave up 9 bases and J gave up 0 bases, with 15 bases separating them. The V gene's germline CDR1 is LNHNV and CDR2 YYDKDF (reference sequence). CDR3 length: 16 residues. CDR3 residues: CATRARASSGANVLTF. The CDR3 DNA reads TGTGCCACTAGGGCACGCGCGTCCTCTGGGGCCAACGTCCTGACTTTC. The full variable domain, its missing parts supplied by reference TRBV15 and TRBJ2-6, is DAMVIQNPRYQVTQFGKPVTLSCSQTLNHNVMYWYQQKSSQAPKLLFHYYDKDFNNEADTPDNFQSRRPNTSFCFLDIRSPGLGDTAMYLCATRARASSGANVLTFGAGSRLTVL.

The J gene is TRBJ2-1, the V gene TRBV29-1; the match to TRBD1 covers 7 bases. With V trimmed by 0 bases and J by 9 bases, 2 bases remained unmatched. CDR1 is SQVTM and CDR2 is ANQGSEA in the germline V gene. The CDR3 has 12 amino acids. The CDR3 DNA reads as TGCAGCGTTGAAGATGCAGGGGGTGAGCAGTTCTTC. Amino acids: CSVEDAGGEQFF.

The genes are TRBV12-3 or TRBV12-4 and TRBJ1-5; TRBD1 matches at 7 bases. The CDR3 sequence is 14 residues long. With V trimmed by 6 bases and J by 7 bases, 9 bases remained unmatched. This chain's CDR3 is CASRRGGSGQPQHF. CDR3 DNA sequence: TGTGCCAGCAGACGAGGGGGCTCGGGACAGCCCCAGCATTTT.

This clonotype is a singleton in its sample. Here the CDR3 omits its conserved ending phenylalanine or tryptophan, so a read error is the likely source. The rearrangement joins TRBV7-2 to TRBJ1-2; a possible D gene is TRBD1 (5 bases). From germline, CDR1 is SGHTA and CDR2 FQGNSA. The V end lost 7 bases, the J end lost 4 bases, and 19 bases lay between the germline ends. There are 15 residues in the CDR3. In DNA form, the CDR3 reads TGTGCCAGCAACGTCTACGGGGACTACGGCTATGGCTACACCGTC. This translates into CASNVYGDYGYGYTV.

As regards this clonotype: Given the absence of the conserved phenylalanine or tryptophan at the CDR3 end, a read error is likely. The chain combines TRBV20-1 with TRBJ2-7; maybe TRBD1 (5 bases). Germline values: CDR1 DFQATT, CDR2 SNEGSKA (reference sequence). The CDR3 runs to 15 residues. V lost 2 bases, J lost 3 bases, and 17 bases lay in between. This CDR3 reads CSARQLDRSLYEQYL. The CDR3 DNA follows: TGCAGTGCTAGACAATTAGACAGAAGCCTCTACGAGCAGTACCTC.

The chain has TRBV25-1 and TRBJ2-7; a weak D match, TRBD1 (5 bases). With 6 bases removed from V and 2 bases from J, the gap between germline ends came to 14 bases. The CDR3 spans 14 residues. Germline-derived CDR1 and CDR2 are MGHDK and SYGVNS. CDR3 nucleotide sequence: TGTGCCAGCAGCGTAGCTTTGACAGCCTACGAGCAGTACTTC. As protein: CASSVALTAYEQYF.

This clonotype was picked up a small number of times. The gene calls are TRBV29-1 and TRBJ2-7, with 9 bases lining up with TRBD1. Germline CDR1 and CDR2: SQVTM and ANQGSEA. V trimming: 4 bases; J trimming: 4 bases; junction bases outside the gene matches: 8. The CDR3 has 14 amino acids. The DNA for the CDR3 is TGCAGCGTTGGCCTGGACAGGGGACCTTACGAGCAGTACTTC. Translation: CSVGLDRGPYEQYF.